This record covers a single T cell receptor beta chain. V was clipped by 3 bases and J by 10 bases; unmatched bases: 5. The CDR3 is 12 residues long. Germline V gene lookup returns CDR1 LGHDT and CDR2 YNNKEL (reference sequence). As handled by the study authors: Reference gene primer amplification in the assay estimated nucleated cell counts. Generated by immunoSEQ multiplex PCR, the TCRdb table keeps only in-frame clones and is missing some. V and J calls plus clone size are reproduced from that table; the DNA served to infer D and trimming. The repertoire has more than 300,000 clones, around 90% of them found once; the top ten carry about 6.8%. This specimen belongs to a study of blood T cell repertoires in COVID-19. Study summary: Acute-phase and convalescent COVID-19 samples originated in the United States, Italy and Spain. PBMCs, B-cell-depleted T cells, or T cells provided the cDNA or gDNA that made up the material.

Sequencing was done on a sample of peripheral blood. The sequence was obtained from a man between 18 and 29 years old who had recovered from COVID-19. This chain uses TRBV3-1 (or the pseudogene TRBV3-2) with TRBJ2-7, with TRBD1 identical over 8 bases. CDR3 in DNA: TGTGCCAGCAGCCAGGAGGACAGGGTTCAGTACTTC. Protein: CASSQEDRVQYF.